A selection of T cell receptor beta chains follows, all from one sample in a study of shared clonotypes between healthy human individuals. Clones were sequenced by immunoSEQ multiplex PCR, and TCRdb holds only the in-frame ones, with some missing. The sample consists of under 1,100,000 clones, under 80% of them appearing once. Sequencing input: memory CD4+ T cells sorted from blood. The source of these receptors is a young man in good health. Both conserved end residues are trimmed from each CDR3. Some rows mark clone size as missing; the rest say once, few, many or name a class of expanded clone.

abundance,v_gene,j_gene,CDR3aa
once,TRBV9,TRBJ2-5,ASSAPTGAKETQY
.,TRBV5-1,TRBJ2-5,ASSLMAGDSETQY
.,TRBV18,TRBJ1-1,ASSPDRARNTEAF
few,TRBV28,TRBJ2-6,ASSLGPIGANVLT
.,TRBV2,TRBJ1-6,ASSRGVNSPLH
.,TRBV2,TRBJ2-3,ASSNVPGSTQY
.,TRBV5-1,TRBJ2-2,ASSLGSGKAGELF
few,TRBV7-9,TRBJ1-4,ASSGAGEKLF
.,TRBV5-1,TRBJ2-2,ASSLSRIDTGELF
.,TRBV5-1,TRBJ2-3,ASSWTSGRGDTQY
few,TRBV12-5,TRBJ2-2,ASGKNTGELF
.,TRBV5-1,TRBJ2-7,ASSLGEASYEQY
many,TRBV30,TRBJ1-5,AWRGQSNQPQH
.,TRBV6-6,TRBJ2-5,ASSWGTGSETQY
.,TRBV6-5,TRBJ1-4,ASSLGGGEKLF
.,TRBV5-1,TRBJ2-5,ASSLDSGGQETQY
many,TRBV28,TRBJ1-5,ASSLGGGDDQPQH
few,TRBV5-1,TRBJ1-6,ASSPTENNSPLH
.,TRBV9,TRBJ2-7,ASSVAAGFSYEQY
.,TRBV18,TRBJ2-7,ASSQGAEEQY